The TCR beta chain described here comes from a study of primary melanoma T cells and metastatic recurrence. Assay used: immunoSEQ multiplex PCR; TCRdb lists only in-frame clones, some missing. The top ten clones hold 3.5% to 4% of a sample with 1,500 or so clones, around 86% of them seen once. V lost 3 bases and J 6 bases, leaving 16 bases between the germline ends. This CDR3 region has 15 residues. Germline-derived CDR1 and CDR2 are SGHNT and YENEEA. The chain joins TRBV11-3 to TRBJ2-3, with a tentative D call TRBD1 (6 bases). The sequencing input was melanoma tumor tissue. This clonotype originated in a human donor with melanoma. Here the CDR3 reads CASSFGGQYMDTQYF. The DNA of the CDR3 is TGTGCCAGCAGCTTTGGGGGCCAGTATATGGATACGCAGTATTTT.